The entry below gives a single T cell receptor (beta chain) sequence along with its context. Its target is not known. Per germline, CDR1 MNHEY and CDR2 SVGAGI. This CDR3 has 14 residues. Between the trimmed V and J ends, which lost 5 bases and 8 bases, there was a span of 18 bases. The data were produced by immunoSEQ multiplex PCR, yet TCRdb's version contains in-frame clones alone and is incomplete. The sample gives some 170,000 clones, 85% to 90% of which show up once; 4% to 5.5% is in the top ten. The data were taken from a study of T cell responses to AZD1222 COVID-19 vaccine. Study conclusions and caveats: It should be noted that donors were predominantly white British and more often female, and clonal diversity was possibly underestimated. Spike-specific TCR breadth and depth were elevated following two AZD1222 doses. Close to half of all spike-specific TCRs reportedly target regions of the variants that are unmutated.

This TCR derives from an adult who received the AZD1222 COVID-19 vaccine. The chain joins TRBV6-5 to TRBJ1-2; D might be TRBD1 (5 bases). The sequences come from peripheral blood, collected 28 days after the second AZD1222 dose. In nucleotides, the CDR3 is TGTGCCAGCAGTCCTGCGGGGGGGAGGGGAGGCTACACCTTC. It is translated as CASSPAGGRGGYTF.